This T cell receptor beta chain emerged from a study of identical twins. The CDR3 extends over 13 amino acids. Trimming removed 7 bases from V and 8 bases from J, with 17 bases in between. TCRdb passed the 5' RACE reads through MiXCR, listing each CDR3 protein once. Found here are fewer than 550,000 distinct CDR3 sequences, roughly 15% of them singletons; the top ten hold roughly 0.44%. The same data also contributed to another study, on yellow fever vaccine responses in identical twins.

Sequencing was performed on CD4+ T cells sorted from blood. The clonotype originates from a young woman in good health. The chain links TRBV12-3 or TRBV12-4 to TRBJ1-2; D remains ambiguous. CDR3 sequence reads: CASTLGPNPGYTF. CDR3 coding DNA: TGTGCCAGCACCCTGGGTCCAAACCCGGGCTACACCTTC.